The 27 T cell receptor beta chains below were found in one sample sequenced in a study of blood T cells in healthy people across ages. It was with a sample-barcoded 5' primer and a J-beta primer mix that a second PCR of roughly 6 to 12 cycles was run. TCRdb reprocessed the 5' RACE reads via MiXCR and lists one record per CDR3 protein. The data contain about 670,000 distinct CDR3 sequences, over 40% of them singletons. Sequenced: blood. The receptors were sampled from a man older than 75 in good health.

This clonotype was seen a handful of times. The chain uses TRBV4-3 and TRBJ2-7; D uncertain. The germline CDR1 and CDR2 sequences are LGHNA and YSLEER. The ends were cut back, 0 bases at V and 2 bases at J, with 11 bases in the middle. CDR3 size: 15 residues. DNA for the CDR3: TGCGCCAGCAGCCAAGATGCCGGGTCTCCCTACGAGCAGTACTTC. Encoded protein: CASSQDAGSPYEQYF.

This clonotype was counted many times. V and J are TRBV7-8 and TRBJ1-5; D possibly corresponds to TRBD1 (6 bases). The CDR3 length is 16 residues. From germline, CDR1 is SGHVS and CDR2 FQNEAQ. Deletions cut 5 bases from V and 4 bases from J, with 18 bases between. CDR3 sequence reads: CASSPSRGQQNQPQHF. Here the CDR3 DNA reads TGTGCCAGCAGCCCTAGTCGCGGACAGCAAAATCAGCCCCAGCATTTT. Together with reference TRBV7-8 and TRBJ1-5, the CDR3 gives the full variable domain: GAGVSQSPRYKVAKRGQDVALRCDPISGHVSLFWYQQALGQGPEFLTYFQNEAQLDKSGLPSDRFFAERPEGSVSTLKIQRTQQEDSAVYLCASSPSRGQQNQPQHFGDGTRLSIL.

A few counts support this clonotype. V and J are TRBV6-2 or TRBV6-3 and TRBJ2-3; 9 bases are a match to TRBD2. CDR1 is MNHEY, CDR2 SVGEGT, per germline. The CDR3 is 15 amino acids. Trimming took 6 bases from V and 0 from J; bases not matched to a gene: 4. CDR3 bases: TGTGCCAGCAGGAAAGCGGGAGGTAGCACAGATACGCAGTATTTT. Translation gives CASRKAGGSTDTQYF.

This clonotype was found a few times. The CDR3 spells CSVNDPGQGYEQYF. Here the CDR3 DNA reads TGCAGCGTAAACGACCCGGGACAGGGCTACGAGCAGTACTTC. The rearrangement links TRBV29-1 to TRBJ2-7; the match to TRBD1 covers 9 bases. J gave up 3 bases and V 6 bases, and 9 bases lay outside the gene matches. The germline gives CDR1 SQVTM, CDR2 ANQGSEA. The CDR3 loop spans 14 amino acids.

The chain employs TRBV16 and TRBJ2-4; D is possibly TRBD1 (6 bases). The V gene lost 4 bases and the J gene lost 2 bases, with 24 bases spanning the gap. This CDR3 comprises 19 residues. Germline V gene sequence: CDR1 KGHSY, CDR2 FQNENV. The CDR3 here is CASSPPNTGPGSTKNIQYF. DNA of the CDR3: TGTGCCAGCAGCCCCCCCAATACAGGGCCGGGGTCCACCAAAAACATTCAGTACTTC.

This clonotype was counted only a few times. V usage is TRBV4-3 and J usage is TRBJ1-4; TRBD1 is a possible D gene (6 bases). Germline lookup yields CDR1 LGHNA and CDR2 YSLEER. The ends were cut back, 0 bases at V and 2 bases at J, with 10 bases in the middle. CDR3 length equals 16 residues. CDR3 DNA: TGCGCCAGCAGCCAAGATTGGGGGCTCACTAATGAAAAACTGTTTTTT. Translated, it gives CASSQDWGLTNEKLFF.

The chain couples TRBV21-1 to TRBJ2-1; the table's D call, TRBD1, was not checked against the DNA. TRBV21-1 is a pseudogene. The CDR3 totals 17 residues. The CDR3 spells CASSKARPGQGSGEQFF. The CDR3 DNA reads as TGCGCCAGCAGCAAAGCGAGACCGGGACAGGGGTCGGGTGAGCAGTTCTTC.

This clonotype occurred many times. The chain couples TRBV7-2 to TRBJ2-7; 12 bases align to TRBD1. Germline V gene sequence: CDR1 SGHTA, CDR2 FQGNSA. The J segment lost 3 bases and the V segment lost 5 bases, leaving 11 bases of the junction unmatched. This CDR3 has 17 amino acids. DNA of the CDR3: TGTGCCAGCAGCCCATCTTGGGGGACAGGGGGCATCTACGAGCAGTACTTC. Its protein product is CASSPSWGTGGIYEQYF.

This clonotype was detected a few times. The chain combines TRBV20-1 with TRBJ2-5; perhaps TRBD2 as D (5 bases). V shed 1 base and J shed 1 base, with 13 bases lying between them. Germline V gives CDR1 DFQATT, CDR2 SNEGSKA (reference sequence). The CDR3 extends over 15 amino acids. This CDR3 is CSARVLSSVQETQYF. The CDR3 DNA sequence: TGCAGTGCTAGAGTCCTGAGTAGCGTCCAAGAGACCCAGTACTTC.

The genes are TRBV6-1 and TRBJ2-6; TRBD1 aligns across 8 bases. The length of the CDR3 is 16 residues. The V gene end was trimmed by 8 bases and the J gene end by 0 bases; junction bases not matched to a gene: 6. The germline gives CDR1 MNHNS, CDR2 SASEGT. Here the CDR3 DNA reads TGTGCCAGCGTCCCGGGACAGGTCTCTGGGGCCAACGTCCTGACTTTC. Residues: CASVPGQVSGANVLTF.

The gene calls are TRBV27 and TRBJ2-3, with 9 bases fitting TRBD2. This CDR3 region has 15 residues. The V gene's germline CDR1 is MNHEY and CDR2 SMNVEV (reference sequence). V dropped 3 bases and J dropped 1; count of bases not matched to a gene: 2. The CDR3 DNA reads TGTGCCAGCAGTTTCCGCGGGAGGGGCACAGATACGCAGTATTTT. Its protein product is CASSFRGRGTDTQYF.

The gene calls are TRBV7-2 and TRBJ2-4, with D unresolved. Deletions cut 4 bases from V and 13 bases from J, with 14 bases between. Per the germline V gene, CDR1 is SGHTA and CDR2 is FQGNSA. This CDR3 has 12 residues. The CDR3 DNA follows: TGTGCCAGCAGCTCTGTACCTGGGCAGCAGTACTTC. It specifies CASSSVPGQQYF.

This clonotype was counted between two and nine times. V gene TRBV5-1 combines with J gene TRBJ2-7; a weak D match, TRBD2 (5 bases). The CDR3 extends over 14 amino acids. V was pared by 2 bases and J by 5 bases, with 14 bases between. Germline V CDR1 and CDR2: SGHRS, YFSETQ. CDR3 protein: CASSLTGTSNEQYF. DNA for the CDR3: TGCGCCAGCAGCTTAACGGGAACCAGCAACGAGCAGTACTTC.

This clonotype has ten or more counts. This chain uses TRBV7-8 with TRBJ2-3, with 10 nucleotides matching TRBD2. Germline CDR1 SGHVS, CDR2 FQNEAQ. The CDR3 length is 13 residues. The CDR3 DNA sequence: TGTGCTAGTAGCGGGAGGTACACAGATACGCAGTATTTT. It is translated as CASSGRYTDTQYF.

The chain uses TRBV2 and TRBJ2-1; D is perhaps TRBD2 (6 bases). The V end lost 7 bases, the J end lost 2 bases, and 15 bases lay between the germline ends. The CDR3 covers 15 residues. Germline V gives CDR1 SNHLY, CDR2 FYNNEI. This chain's CDR3 is CASKDVGGPYNEQFF. CDR3 nucleotides: TGTGCCAGCAAGGATGTGGGGGGTCCCTACAATGAGCAGTTCTTC.

This clonotype appeared a single time. CDR3 DNA sequence: TGCAGTGCTAGAATAACGTCTAGCTACGAGCAGTACTTC. Translated, it gives CSARITSSYEQYF. The V gene is TRBV20-1, the J gene TRBJ2-7; D unclear. The germline V gene has CDR1 DFQATT and CDR2 SNEGSKA (reference sequence). Between the trimmed V and J ends, which lost 2 bases and 3 bases, there was a span of 11 bases. The CDR3 has 13 amino acids.

The table lists this clonotype with a few counts. The chain links TRBV7-2 to TRBJ2-1; 7 bases match TRBD1. Germline values: CDR1 SGHTA, CDR2 FQGNSA. The V and J ends lost 6 bases and 4 bases, in that order; junction bases with no gene match: 9. CDR3 size: 15 residues. The CDR3 bases are TGTGCCAGCAGAAAACCGGGACAGATGTACAATGAGCAGTTCTTC. Amino acids: CASRKPGQMYNEQFF.

This chain joins TRBV7-9 and TRBJ2-1, with a tentative D call TRBD2 (5 bases). TRBJ2-7 explains the end of the DNA better; the J call may be wrong. CDR1 is SEHNR, CDR2 FQNEAQ, per germline (reference sequence). The CDR3 sequence is 14 residues long. The CDR3 reads CASPQDSPYNEQYF. As DNA, the CDR3 is TGTGCCAGCCCGCAGGACTCTCCCTACAATGAGCAGTACTTC.

This clonotype was seen a few times. The J gene is TRBJ2-7, the V gene TRBV29-1; a possible D gene is TRBD2 (6 bases). Per the germline V gene, CDR1 is SQVTM and CDR2 is ANQGSEA. This CDR3 region has 13 residues. Deletions cut 6 bases from V and 6 bases from J, with 18 bases between. The CDR3 sequence: CSVAPGWGGEQYF. The DNA for the CDR3 is TGCAGCGTGGCCCCAGGGTGGGGAGGCGAGCAGTACTTC.

This clonotype has ten or more counts. The chain uses TRBV6-2 or TRBV6-3 and TRBJ2-1; 10 bases map to TRBD1. Trimming took 4 bases from V and 6 from J; bases not matched to a gene: 0. CDR1 is MNHEY, CDR2 SVGEGT, per germline. The CDR3 spans 13 residues. The DNA for the CDR3 is TGTGCCAGCAGTTGGACAGGGGGCAATGAGCAGTTCTTC. Encoded protein: CASSWTGGNEQFF.

Notes on this clonotype: This clone may be a read error of a much larger clone one base away. This rearrangement joins TRBV7-2 to TRBJ2-5; D might be TRBD1 or TRBD2, each matching 5 bases. Trimming took off 5 bases at V and 5 bases at J, with 12 bases between the two ends. Germline CDR1 reads SGHTA; CDR2 reads FQGNSA. The CDR3 runs 13 residues. The chain's CDR3 is CASSRGAQETQYF. DNA of the CDR3: TGTGCCAGCAGCCGAGGGGCACAGGAGACCCAGTACTTC.

The chain is built from TRBV5-1 and TRBJ2-5; 11 nucleotides match TRBD2. The CDR3 spans 17 residues. CDR1 is SGHRS and CDR2 is YFSETQ in the germline V gene. After removal of 4 bases from V and 2 bases from J, the junction contained 10 bases not matched to a gene. In DNA form, the CDR3 reads TGCGCCAGCAGCCCACTCACTAGCGGGGGCAGTCAAGAGACCCAGTACTTC. Encoded protein: CASSPLTSGGSQETQYF.

The rearrangement joins TRBV10-3 to TRBJ2-1; 7 positions agree with TRBD2. The CDR3 spans 15 residues. J gave up 6 bases and V 10 bases, and 15 bases lay outside the gene matches. CDR1 ENHRY and CDR2 SYGVKD come from the germline V gene. As DNA, the CDR3 is TGTGCCAGCAGGCCCCGTGGTGGGGGGGGCAATGAGCAGTTCTTC. It codes for CASRPRGGGGNEQFF.

The rearrangement uses TRBV6-5 and TRBJ2-1; 7 nucleotides line up with TRBD1. The CDR3 is 16 residues long. J was trimmed by 0 bases and V by 7 bases; bases with no gene match: 9. Germline V CDR1 and CDR2: MNHEY, SVGAGI. The DNA for the CDR3 is TGTGCCAGCATTACCTTAGGGGGCAGCTCCTACAATGAGCAGTTCTTC. Translation: CASITLGGSSYNEQFF.

This clonotype has only a few counts. The V gene is TRBV24-1, the J gene TRBJ2-1; a possible D gene is TRBD2 (5 bases). V was trimmed by 3 bases and J by 9 bases, leaving 14 bases between them. The germline V gene encodes CDR1 KGHDR and CDR2 SFDVKD. The CDR3 consists of 14 residues. Here the CDR3 DNA reads TGTGCCACCAGTGATCCTACTAGGGTTTTTGAGCAGTTCTTC. Its translation: CATSDPTRVFEQFF.

This CDR3 reads CASSPPGQDRYF. CDR3 nucleotide sequence: TGTGCCAGCTCACCACCGGGCCAGGATCGGTATTTT. This sequence joins TRBV18 and TRBJ2-3; D gene ambiguous. Germline V gene lookup returns CDR1 KGHSH and CDR2 LQKENI. This CDR3 has 12 residues. Trimming removed 0 bases from V and 14 bases from J, with 12 bases in between.

The V and J genes are TRBV24-1 and TRBJ2-5; D is undetermined. Trimming pared 0 bases from V and 4 bases from J, leaving 8 bases between. Germline V gene lookup returns CDR1 KGHDR and CDR2 SFDVKD. The CDR3 loop spans 14 amino acids. CDR3 residues: CATSDLNRPETQYF. DNA for the CDR3: TGTGCCACCAGTGATTTGAACAGACCAGAGACCCAGTACTTC.